This passage covers 31 T cell receptor beta chains from one sample sequenced in a study of Graves' ophthalmopathy and Graves' hyperthyroidism. RNA transcripts were the source from which TCR beta CDR3 regions were amplified. HTBI-primed RT-PCR formed the first round, and a multiplex PCR formed the second. TCRdb itself ran the multiplex PCR reads through MiXCR, one entry per CDR3 protein. Of roughly 500,000 distinct CDR3 sequences listed, around 14% are singletons. Sequencing was done on a sample of blood. These receptors all stem from a woman in her thirties with Graves' ophthalmopathy.

This clonotype was seen ten or more times. This CDR3 is CASEHENTEAFF. The CDR3 bases are TGTGCCAGCGAACATGAGAACACTGAAGCTTTCTTT. The chain is built from TRBV19 and TRBJ1-1; D gene ambiguous. The germline gives CDR1 LNHDA, CDR2 SQIVND (reference sequence). Between the trimmed V and J ends, which lost 9 bases and 1 base, there was a span of 9 bases. This CDR3 has 12 residues. Variable domain in full (rest from reference TRBV19 and TRBJ1-1): DGGITQSPKYLFRKEGQNVTLSCEQNLNHDAMYWYRQDPGQGLRLIYYSQIVNDFQKGDIAEGYSVSREKKESFPLTVTSAQKNPTAFYLCASEHENTEAFFGQGTRLTVV.

This clonotype was recorded many times. The chain uses TRBV10-3 and TRBJ2-2, with D possibly being TRBD1 (6 bases). The CDR3 covers 15 residues. Between the trimmed V and J ends, which lost 3 bases and 5 bases, there was a span of 13 bases. Germline CDR1 reads ENHRY; CDR2 reads SYGVKD. As DNA, the CDR3 is TGTGCCATCAGTGAACCGTCCAGGGGTACCGGGGAGCTGTTTTTT. Its protein is CAISEPSRGTGELFF.

This clonotype was counted between two and nine times. The J gene is TRBJ2-7, the V gene TRBV5-1, with 8 positions matching TRBD1. The CDR3 consists of 14 residues. Germline loops: CDR1 SGHRS, CDR2 YFSETQ. The junction had 6 bases not matched to a gene; V was cut back by 7 bases and J by 0 bases. CDR3 coding DNA: TGCGCCAGCGGCCGGACAGGGATCTCCTACGAGCAGTACTTC. Translation: CASGRTGISYEQYF.

A note on this clonotype: Just one base apart from a much larger clone, this may be a read error. The chain carries TRBV2 and TRBJ1-1; D gene unclear. CDR1 SNHLY and CDR2 FYNNEI come from the germline V gene. The CDR3 runs to 13 residues. V was cut by 2 bases and J by 1 base, with 5 bases left in between. The CDR3 region has the DNA TGTGCCAGCAGTGAATCAGGGAACACTGAAGCTTTCTTT. Its protein product is CASSESGNTEAFF.

In this sample, this clonotype turned up many times. The chain couples TRBV9 to TRBJ2-5; 8 nucleotides agree with TRBD1. V shed 2 bases, J shed 5 bases, and the junction held 5 bases outside the gene matches. The CDR3 spans 14 residues. The germline V gene has CDR1 SGDLS and CDR2 YYNGEE. The CDR3 DNA is TGTGCCAGCAGCGTTGGACAGGGCAGCGAGACCCAGTACTTC. Protein: CASSVGQGSETQYF. Supplemented by reference TRBV9 and TRBJ2-5, the full variable domain reads DSGVTQTPKHLITATGQRVTLRCSPRSGDLSVYWYQQSLDQGLQFLIQYYNGEERAKGNILERFSAQQFPDLHSELNLSSLELGDSALYFCASSVGQGSETQYFGPGTRLLVL.

The sample holds many counts of this clonotype. This sequence joins TRBV7-3 and TRBJ2-2, with D perhaps TRBD1 or TRBD2 (5 bases each). The CDR3 length is 17 residues. V lost 1 base and J 5 bases, leaving 17 bases between the germline ends. CDR1 is SGHTA, CDR2 FQGTGA, per germline. The CDR3 DNA reads TGTGCCAGCAGCTTAAGTTGGGAGCAGGGTAGAACCGGGGAGCTGTTTTTT. It translates to CASSLSWEQGRTGELFF.

This clonotype was observed many times. The CDR3 spells CSVPADLQETQYF. CDR3 coding DNA: TGCAGCGTTCCGGCAGACCTCCAAGAGACCCAGTACTTC. The rearrangement links TRBV29-1 to TRBJ2-5, with unresolved D. There are 13 residues in the CDR3. The ends were cut back, 5 bases at V and 1 base at J, with 11 bases in the middle. The germline V gene has CDR1 SQVTM and CDR2 ANQGSEA.

This clonotype has at least ten counts. The rearrangement joins TRBV27 to TRBJ1-1; 7 positions agree with TRBD1. With 4 bases clipped from V and 7 bases from J, the junction kept 6 bases outside the gene matches. This CDR3 has 13 residues. The V gene's germline CDR1 is MNHEY and CDR2 SMNVEV (reference sequence). CDR3 amino acids: CASSWKGANEAFF. Written as DNA, the CDR3 is TGTGCCAGCAGTTGGAAGGGGGCAAATGAAGCTTTCTTT.

This clonotype appeared many times. The gene calls are TRBV10-3 and TRBJ1-5; D might be TRBD1 (6 bases). Trimming took 7 bases from V and 7 from J, leaving 17 bases between them. The CDR3 runs to 14 residues. Germline loops: CDR1 ENHRY, CDR2 SYGVKD. The CDR3 region is CAINVQGRGQPQHF. The CDR3 DNA sequence: TGTGCCATCAACGTACAGGGACGAGGACAGCCCCAGCATTTT.

This clonotype was observed at least ten times. This rearrangement joins TRBV6-5 to TRBJ1-1; D might be TRBD1 (5 bases). The germline CDR1 and CDR2 sequences are MNHEY and SVGAGI. V lost 0 bases and J 3 bases, leaving 17 bases between the germline ends. This CDR3 spans 17 amino acids. The CDR3 DNA follows: TGTGCCAGCAGTTACTCGAGGGACTCGGGGCCCGACACTGAAGCTTTCTTT. This encodes CASSYSRDSGPDTEAFF.

Note on this clonotype: It may be a read error: a sequence one base away is much more abundant. V is TRBV12-3 or TRBV12-4 and J is TRBJ2-2; D might be TRBD1 (6 bases). This CDR3 is 15 amino acids long. The CDR3 DNA follows: TGTGCCAGCAAGAGGGCAGGGGTTGACACCGGGGAGCCGTTTTTT. Its protein product is CASKRAGVDTGEPFF.

This clonotype has at least ten counts. The genes are TRBV5-1 and TRBJ1-5; D is perhaps TRBD1 (5 bases). CDR1 is SGHRS, CDR2 YFSETQ, per germline. CDR3 length: 14 residues. V gave up 0 bases and J gave up 5 bases, with 9 bases separating them. The CDR3 protein is CASSLGGRDQPQHF. In DNA form, the CDR3 reads TGCGCCAGCAGCTTGGGCGGCAGGGATCAGCCCCAGCATTTT.

The CDR3 loop is CASSLEWGDNQPQHF. Here the CDR3 DNA reads TGTGCCAGCAGCTTAGAGTGGGGAGACAATCAGCCCCAGCATTTT. V is TRBV7-6 and J is TRBJ1-5; no reliable D call. The ends were cut back, 1 base at V and 3 bases at J, with 10 bases in the middle. Germline CDR1 and CDR2: SGHVS and FNYEAQ. This CDR3 spans 15 amino acids.

This clonotype has ten or more counts. The chain uses TRBV28 and TRBJ1-5; D remains unclear. The CDR3 is 14 residues long. Germline values: CDR1 MDHEN, CDR2 SYDVKM. The germline V and J ends were trimmed by 3 bases and 0 bases, with 6 bases remaining between them. CDR3: CASSLLDSNQPQHF. In DNA form, the CDR3 reads TGTGCCAGCAGTTTGCTAGATAGCAATCAGCCCCAGCATTTT. The full variable domain, in which reference TRBV28 and TRBJ1-5 provide the parts outside the CDR3, is DVKVTQSSRYLVKRTGEKVFLECVQDMDHENMFWYRQDPGLGLRLIYFSYDVKMKEKGDIPEGYSVSREKKERFSLILESASTNQTSMYLCASSLLDSNQPQHFGDGTRLSIL.

The chain employs TRBV28 and TRBJ1-2; possible D gene TRBD1, 5 bases. CDR3 size: 15 residues. Per germline, CDR1 MDHEN and CDR2 SYDVKM. V was trimmed by 5 bases and J by 5 bases, leaving 18 bases between them. The CDR3 loop reads CASSRAGIRQYGYTF. The CDR3 DNA reads as TGTGCCAGCAGTAGAGCAGGGATTCGTCAGTATGGCTACACCTTC.

This sequence joins TRBV4-1 and TRBJ1-6; D may be TRBD1 (5 bases). Per germline, CDR1 MGHRA and CDR2 YSYEKL. The V end was cut by 2 bases, the J end by 4 bases, with 12 bases between. The CDR3 runs to 16 residues. The CDR3 here is CASSQTGHDYNSPLHF. The CDR3 DNA follows: TGCGCCAGCAGCCAAACAGGCCACGATTATAATTCACCCCTCCACTTT.

This clonotype was recorded many times. This rearrangement joins TRBV28 to TRBJ2-7, with 7 bases matching TRBD1. Looked up from germline, CDR1 is MDHEN and CDR2 is SYDVKM. The V and J ends lost 6 bases and 3 bases, in that order; junction bases with no gene match: 11. CDR3 length: 15 residues. In DNA, the CDR3 is TGTGCCAGCAGCTATACCGGGACAGATATCTACGAGCAGTACTTC. It translates to CASSYTGTDIYEQYF.

This clonotype was seen many times. This chain links TRBV12-3 or TRBV12-4 with TRBJ1-5, with D tentatively TRBD1 (5 bases). V was trimmed by 10 bases and J by 1 base, leaving 8 bases between them. This CDR3 is 12 amino acids long. The CDR3 spells CATGDSNQPQHF. The CDR3 bases are TGTGCCACTGGGGACAGCAATCAGCCCCAGCATTTT.

This clonotype has more than one count but fewer than ten. The chain uses TRBV28 and TRBJ2-2; D not certain. This CDR3 spans 15 amino acids. The germline gives CDR1 MDHEN, CDR2 SYDVKM. V dropped 3 bases and J dropped 7 bases, with 15 bases sitting between them. The CDR3 here is CASSFPPRSGGELFF. The DNA of the CDR3 is TGTGCCAGCAGTTTCCCCCCCCGGTCGGGCGGGGAGCTGTTTTTT.

There are many counts of this clonotype. J is TRBJ2-7 and V is TRBV19; 12 nucleotides line up with TRBD2. CDR1 and CDR2 from the germline V gene are LNHDA and SQIVND (reference sequence). After removal of 7 bases from V and 3 bases from J, the junction contained 7 bases not matched to a gene. The CDR3 covers 15 residues. The CDR3 bases are TGTGCCAGTAAGTGGAGACTAGCGGGGGACTACGAGCAGTACTTC. Protein product: CASKWRLAGDYEQYF.

In its sample, this clonotype was seen many times. V is TRBV27 and J is TRBJ1-1; 8 nucleotides agree with TRBD1. This CDR3 has 14 amino acids. Germline CDR1 MNHEY, CDR2 SMNVEV (reference sequence). After removal of 10 bases from V and 7 bases from J, the junction contained 14 bases not matched to a gene. CDR3 protein: CATRQGTGIFEAFF. The CDR3 DNA sequence: TGTGCCACCCGACAGGGGACGGGTATTTTTGAAGCTTTCTTT.

V is TRBV28 and J is TRBJ2-2; 10 bases fit TRBD1. Germline CDR1 and CDR2: MDHEN and SYDVKM. The CDR3 runs 16 residues. V shed 7 bases and J 5 bases; nucleotides not matched to a gene: 10. CDR3 sequence reads: CASTPPGTGETGELFF. In DNA, the CDR3 is TGTGCCAGCACCCCCCCCGGGACAGGGGAGACCGGGGAGCTGTTTTTT.

This clonotype has a count of ten or more. The gene calls are TRBV7-9 and TRBJ2-5; the D gene could be TRBD1 or TRBD2 (7 bases each). Per the germline V gene, CDR1 is SEHNR and CDR2 is FQNEAQ (reference sequence). V was shortened by 10 bases and J by 4 bases, with 13 bases between the two germline ends. This CDR3 is 12 amino acids long. This CDR3 reads CATDREGETQYF. CDR3 nucleotides: TGTGCCACAGACAGGGAGGGAGAGACCCAGTACTTC.

The chain recombines TRBV3-1 with TRBJ2-5, with D perhaps TRBD2 (6 bases). This CDR3 has 18 amino acids. Per the germline V gene, CDR1 is LGHDT and CDR2 is YNNKEL (reference sequence). V was cut by 1 base and J by 5 bases, with 23 bases left in between. CDR3 in DNA: TGTGCCAGCAGCCAAGTCGGGAATAGGAGGGGCGGTTCGGAGACCCAGTACTTC. This translates into CASSQVGNRRGGSETQYF.

This rearrangement joins TRBV10-3 to TRBJ2-7; maybe TRBD1 (6 bases). The CDR3 totals 15 residues. Germline CDR1 is ENHRY and CDR2 is SYGVKD. Deletions cut 3 bases from V and 3 bases from J, with 15 bases between. The CDR3 spells CAISDPTGVIYEQYF. CDR3 coding DNA: TGTGCCATCAGTGACCCGACAGGCGTAATCTACGAGCAGTACTTC.

Many counts were recorded for this clonotype. V usage is TRBV28 and J usage is TRBJ2-7; no clear D. Germline V gene sequence: CDR1 MDHEN, CDR2 SYDVKM. The CDR3 covers 15 residues. Between the trimmed V and J ends, which lost 1 base and 1 base, there was a span of 11 bases. The CDR3 DNA reads as TGTGCCAGCAGTTTATTAGGCAGGTTATCCTACGAGCAGTACTTC. Its protein product is CASSLLGRLSYEQYF.

This clonotype was recorded many times. V gene TRBV30 combines with J gene TRBJ1-1, with D possibly TRBD1 on 6 matching bases. The V end lost 3 bases, the J end lost 6 bases, and 17 bases lay between the germline ends. This CDR3 comprises 14 residues. CDR1 is GTSNPN, CDR2 SVGIG, per germline (reference sequence). CDR3 region: CAWRQTGRGSEAFF. For the CDR3, the DNA is TGTGCCTGGAGGCAGACAGGAAGGGGTTCTGAAGCTTTCTTT.

This clonotype has a count of ten or more. The rearrangement joins TRBV15 to TRBJ2-7, with D uncertain. The V end lost 2 bases, the J end lost 2 bases, and 13 bases lay between the germline ends. The CDR3 runs to 15 residues. Germline CDR1 LNHNV, CDR2 YYDKDF (reference sequence). CDR3 loop: CATSRIWIVAYEQYF. The CDR3 DNA follows: TGTGCCACCAGCAGAATCTGGATAGTAGCCTACGAGCAGTACTTC.

Ten or more counts support this clonotype. The CDR3 DNA reads TGTGCCAGCAATCGGAGGGATCTTTGGTATGGCTACACCTTC. It specifies CASNRRDLWYGYTF. The rearrangement links TRBV28 to TRBJ1-2; D remains ambiguous. Trimming took 7 bases from V and 5 from J, leaving 17 bases between them. Germline-derived CDR1 and CDR2 are MDHEN and SYDVKM. The CDR3 spans 14 residues.

This clonotype was picked up many times. The chain recombines TRBV6-1 with TRBJ2-7; TRBD2 aligns across 7 bases. Germline CDR1 and CDR2: MNHNS and SASEGT. Losses at the gene ends were 8 bases for V and 6 bases for J; bases not matched to a gene: 7. The CDR3 contains 12 residues. CDR3 sequence: CASLREIGEQYF. In DNA form, the CDR3 reads TGTGCCAGCCTGCGGGAGATCGGCGAGCAGTACTTC.

This clonotype was seen a handful of times. This chain links TRBV3-1 with TRBJ2-4; 10 bases fit TRBD1. CDR3 length equals 15 residues. CDR1 LGHDT and CDR2 YNNKEL come from the germline V gene (reference sequence). V lost 6 bases, J lost 5 bases, and 7 bases stayed unmatched. The CDR3 region is CASSQTGGFENIQYF. Here the CDR3 DNA reads TGTGCCAGCAGTCAGACAGGGGGCTTCGAAAACATTCAGTACTTC.